The 17 T cell receptor beta chains listed next were all sequenced from one sample in a study of blood T cells in healthy people across ages. With a J-beta primer mix and a sample-barcoded 5' primer, a second PCR ran 7 to 11 cycles. TCRdb re-called the 5' RACE reads with MiXCR, one entry per CDR3 protein. The sample carries roughly 1,700,000 distinct CDR3 sequences, 28% recorded once. Sequencing was carried out using blood. Source of these receptors: a woman aged 25 to 45 in good health.

The sample holds a few counts of this clonotype. This chain links TRBV5-1 with TRBJ2-3; a possible D gene is TRBD2 (6 bases). The CDR3 consists of 15 residues. Trimming stripped 3 bases from V and 5 bases from J, with 16 bases between. The V gene's germline CDR1 is SGHRS and CDR2 YFSETQ. The CDR3, as DNA: TGCGCCAGCAGCTCTAAGGGCCTAGCGCAAGATACGCAGTATTTT. It translates to CASSSKGLAQDTQYF.

A few counts support this clonotype. The chain carries TRBV20-1 and TRBJ2-1; either TRBD1 or TRBD2 may supply D (6 bases each). This CDR3 is 16 amino acids long. Germline CDR1 reads DFQATT; CDR2 reads SNEGSKA (reference sequence). Trimming stripped 4 bases from V and 12 bases from J, with 28 bases between. For the CDR3, the DNA is TGCAGTGCTATCTTTGGAGGGGGATTAGGGGCAATAGGGCAGTTCTTC. This encodes CSAIFGGGLGAIGQFF.

The rearrangement joins TRBV7-9 to TRBJ2-3, with D perhaps TRBD2 (6 bases). CDR1 is SEHNR and CDR2 is FQNEAQ in the germline V gene (reference sequence). V lost 5 bases and J 4 bases, leaving 16 bases between the germline ends. The CDR3 is made up of 15 amino acids. The CDR3 DNA reads as TGTGCCAGCAGCCTCGGGGACGGGGGAGCAGATACGCAGTATTTT. It codes for CASSLGDGGADTQYF.

V gene TRBV2 combines with J gene TRBJ1-2; TRBD1 agrees at 9 bases. J gave up 7 bases and V 4 bases, and 7 bases lay outside the gene matches. CDR1 is SNHLY and CDR2 is FYNNEI in the germline V gene. This CDR3 spans 14 amino acids. CDR3 region: CASSGSDRGSGYTF. DNA of the CDR3: TGTGCCAGCAGTGGCTCAGACAGGGGGTCTGGCTACACCTTC.

This clonotype came up many times. CDR3 sequence reads: CASSDPSGEETQYF. The CDR3 coding sequence is TGCGCCAGCAGTGACCCTAGCGGGGAGGAGACCCAGTACTTC. The chain has TRBV10-2 and TRBJ2-5; 9 nucleotides line up with TRBD2. V trimming: 3 bases; J trimming: 5 bases; junction bases outside the gene matches: 4. CDR3 length equals 14 residues. From germline, CDR1 is WSHSY and CDR2 SAAADI.

To note about this clonotype: The final CDR3 position lacks the conserved phenylalanine or tryptophan, pointing to a likely read error. This chain uses TRBV4-2 with TRBJ2-1, with a weak D call TRBD2 (5 bases). The germline V gene encodes CDR1 LGHNA and CDR2 YNFKEQ. V shed 5 bases and J shed 6 bases, with 20 bases lying between them. This CDR3 contains 16 residues. The CDR3 sequence is CASSEQNARGINEQFL. The CDR3 bases are TGTGCCAGCAGCGAACAAAACGCCCGGGGAATCAATGAGCAGTTCTTA.

The J gene is TRBJ2-1, the V gene TRBV7-9; TRBD1 or TRBD2 may be the D gene (5 bases each). V was shortened by 2 bases and J by 5 bases, with 10 bases between the two germline ends. CDR3 length equals 14 residues. CDR1 and CDR2 from the germline V gene are SEHNR and FQNEAQ (reference sequence). For the CDR3, the DNA is TGTGCCAGCAGCTTAACGGGACGGCACAATGAGCAGTTCTTC. Translating it yields CASSLTGRHNEQFF.

Points on this clonotype: A read error is possible here, since a much larger clone lies one base away. The V and J genes are TRBV6-2 or TRBV6-3 and TRBJ1-5; D is possibly TRBD1 (5 bases). This CDR3 comprises 13 residues. The V gene's germline CDR1 is MNHEY and CDR2 SVGEGT. The V gene lost 2 bases and the J gene lost 4 bases, with 6 bases spanning the gap. The CDR3 region is CASSYEGNQPQHF. The CDR3 DNA reads TGTGCCAGCAGTTACGAGGGGAATCAGCCCCAGCATTTT.

The chain uses TRBV6-6 and TRBJ1-6, with TRBD1 matching 7 bases. Germline CDR1 reads MNHNY; CDR2 reads SVGAGI (reference sequence). The CDR3 consists of 13 residues. With V trimmed by 6 bases and J by 8 bases, 4 bases remained unmatched. Here the CDR3 DNA reads TGTGCCAGCAGCCAGGGGGGGGATTCACCCCTCCACTTT. Its translation is CASSQGGDSPLHF.

The rearrangement uses TRBV12-5 and TRBJ2-3; TRBD2 matches 12 bases. There are 18 residues in the CDR3. The J segment lost 5 bases and the V segment lost 0 bases, leaving 9 bases of the junction unmatched. The germline gives CDR1 LGHNT, CDR2 FRNRAP. The CDR3 DNA is TGTGCTAGTGGTTTGGTAGTGGCTAGCGGGGGGGCCGGAGATACGCAGTATTTT. Amino acid sequence: CASGLVVASGGAGDTQYF.

This clonotype was recorded a few times. J is TRBJ2-7 and V is TRBV11-2; D unclear. The germline gives CDR1 SGHAT, CDR2 FQNNGV. Trimming pared 5 bases from V and 3 bases from J, leaving 17 bases between. The CDR3 has 15 residues. The CDR3 protein is CASSPRSRPDYEQYF. The CDR3 DNA reads TGTGCCAGCAGCCCAAGGAGCAGGCCCGACTACGAGCAGTACTTC.

This clonotype was counted between two and nine times. The chain links TRBV12-5 to TRBJ2-1, with unresolved D. Between the trimmed V and J ends, which lost 7 bases and 6 bases, there was a span of 13 bases. CDR1 LGHNT and CDR2 FRNRAP come from the germline V gene. This CDR3 spans 13 amino acids. The CDR3 reads CASARPSGNEQFF. Written as DNA, the CDR3 is TGTGCTAGTGCCCGCCCCTCGGGCAATGAGCAGTTCTTC.

With regard to this clonotype: This may be a read error: a much more frequent sequence differs by one nucleotide. V and J are TRBV7-2 and TRBJ2-1; D gene unclear. There are 14 residues in the CDR3. Germline V gene data show CDR1 as SGHTA and CDR2 as FQGNSA. This CDR3 is CACSLLPNYNEQFF. CDR3 in DNA: TGTGCCTGCAGCTTATTACCGAACTACAATGAGCAGTTCTTC.

This clonotype was recorded at least ten times. V is TRBV6-5 and J is TRBJ1-4; D unclear. Germline values: CDR1 MNHEY, CDR2 SVGAGI. This CDR3 contains 15 residues. The ends were cut back, 6 bases at V and 0 bases at J, with 11 bases in the middle. In nucleotides, the CDR3 is TGTGCCAGCAGGGACTACGGTTCAACTAATGAAAAACTGTTTTTT. It yields the protein CASRDYGSTNEKLFF.

This clonotype was observed a handful of times. V is TRBV12-3 or TRBV12-4 and J is TRBJ1-2, with D perhaps matching TRBD1 (6 bases). V shed 8 bases and J shed 1 base, with 20 bases lying between them. The CDR3 sequence is 16 residues long. The DNA of the CDR3 is TGTGCCAGCGGAGAGGACGACAGGAGTTTTAACTATGGCTACACCTTC. Its protein is CASGEDDRSFNYGYTF.

The genes are TRBV5-1 and TRBJ2-6; 7 positions agree with TRBD1. Germline V gene sequence: CDR1 SGHRS, CDR2 YFSETQ. V was pared by 5 bases and J by 0 bases, with 11 bases of the junction left unmatched. This CDR3 has 18 amino acids. As DNA, the CDR3 is TGCGCCAGCAGTCGACCCCCAGGGGGTTACTCTGGGGCCAACGTCCTGACTTTC. It specifies CASSRPPGGYSGANVLTF.

This clonotype was observed a handful of times. The genes are TRBV27 and TRBJ2-2; D remains ambiguous. The V end lost 5 bases, the J end lost 1 base, and 8 bases lay between the germline ends. The V gene's germline CDR1 is MNHEY and CDR2 SMNVEV (reference sequence). This CDR3 has 14 residues. CDR3 in DNA: TGTGCCAGCAGTCCCTCCGGGAACACCGGGGAGCTGTTTTTT. Protein sequence: CASSPSGNTGELFF.